This T cell receptor (beta chain) was identified during a study of blood T cell repertoires in COVID-19. Participant reports of clinical history set cohort assignment. The CDR3 consists of 15 residues. The ends lost 3 bases at V and 4 bases at J; junction bases unmatched: 8. Germline V gene data show CDR1 as SGHRS and CDR2 as YFSETQ. Method: immunoSEQ multiplex PCR; TCRdb's copy keeps in-frame clones and lacks some. The sample contains some 320,000 clones, around 92% of which appear only once. The sequenced sample consisted of PBMCs or T cells enriched from blood (not recorded which). This chain connects TRBV5-1 to TRBJ1-1, with 8 positions matching TRBD1. The TCR was taken from a woman aged 45-65 years who had been exposed to COVID-19. The chain's CDR3 is CASSSGTGGSTEAFF. In nucleotides, the CDR3 is TGCGCCAGCAGCTCCGGGACAGGTGGGAGCACTGAAGCTTTCTTT.